A selection of T cell receptor beta chains follows, all from one sample in a study of OX40 agonist ivuxolimab in advanced cancers. Libraries were prepared by immunoSEQ multiplex PCR; TCRdb keeps only in-frame clonotypes and omits some of them. The table includes roughly 75,000 clones, about 86% detected once. Material: CD4+ or CD8+ T cells sorted from blood, obtained in a trial of the OX40 agonist ivuxolimab. All receptors derive from an adult with an advanced solid tumor such as melanoma, head and neck, liver or kidney cancer. The CDR3 runs from the conserved cysteine through the conserved F or W. Fields, in order: D gene, clone size, J gene, V gene, CDR3 protein, CDR3 DNA. D genes are given only for firm matches. Clone size is given for some rows only: seen once, a few or many times, or a class if the clone is expanded.

>.|.|TRBJ2-7|TRBV7-9
CASSPWRGGNYEQYF
TGTGCCAGCAGCCCATGGAGGGGGGGGAACTACGAGCAGTACTTC
>TRBD2|.|TRBJ2-3|TRBV4-2
CASSLLSGRLTDTQYF
TGTGCCAGCAGCCTACTTAGCGGGAGGCTTACAGATACGCAGTATTTT
>.|.|TRBJ2-1|TRBV5-4
CASSPGTHNEQFF
TGTGCCAGCAGCCCAGGGACCCACAATGAGCAGTTCTTC
>.|.|TRBJ1-1|TRBV5-1
CASSWQGQGTEAFF
TGCGCCAGCAGCTGGCAGGGGCAGGGCACTGAAGCTTTCTTT
>.|.|TRBJ1-2|TRBV21-1
CASSPATGLANYGYTF
TGTGCCAGCAGCCCCGCGACAGGCCTCGCTAACTATGGCTACACCTTC
>.|few|TRBJ1-3|TRBV30
CAWSKGAGNTIYF
TGTGCCTGGAGTAAAGGGGCTGGAAACACCATATATTTT
>TRBD1|.|TRBJ2-2|TRBV5-1
CASSLQGAGAGELFF
TGCGCCAGCAGCTTACAGGGGGCGGGGGCCGGGGAGCTGTTTTTT
>.|.|TRBJ2-7|TRBV6-1
CASSEAPTYEQYF
TGTGCCAGCAGTGAGGCACCCACCTACGAGCAGTACTTC
>TRBD1|.|TRBJ2-7|TRBV9
CASSPRGQTYEQYF
TGTGCCAGCAGCCCTAGGGGACAGACCTACGAGCAGTACTTC
>TRBD2|.|TRBJ2-7|TRBV30
CAWSSGRRYEQYF
TGTGCCTGGAGTAGCGGGAGACGTTACGAGCAGTACTTC
>.|.|TRBJ1-5|TRBV7-8
CASSLRDRHSNQPQHF
TGTGCCAGCAGCTTACGGGACCGACATAGCAATCAGCCCCAGCATTTT
>.|.|TRBJ1-2|TRBV14
CASSQVWGPGVKGYTF
TGTGCCAGCAGCCAAGTATGGGGCCCCGGCGTGAAGGGCTACACCTTC
>.|.|TRBJ1-1|TRBV6-6
CASGAGEMGTEAFF
TGTGCCAGCGGGGCGGGAGAGATGGGGACTGAAGCTTTCTTT
>.|medium-sized|TRBJ1-2|TRBV29-1
CSVESLSYGYTF
TGCAGCGTTGAATCCCTCTCTTATGGCTACACCTTC
>.|.|TRBJ1-4|TRBV4-2
CASSQNYISNEKLFF
TGTGCCAGCAGCCAAAACTACATATCGAATGAAAAACTGTTTTTT
>.|.|TRBJ1-2|TRBV9
CASSDYYGYTF
TGTGCCAGCAGCGATTACTATGGCTACACCTTC
>.|.|TRBJ2-1|TRBV5-6
CASSPGKGSYNEQFF
TGTGCCAGCAGCCCAGGGAAAGGCTCCTACAATGAGCAGTTCTTC
>TRBD2|.|TRBJ2-1|TRBV9
CASSPPAGRLDEQFF
TGTGCCAGCAGCCCCCCAGCGGGGAGACTCGATGAGCAGTTCTTC
>.|few|TRBJ1-3|TRBV6-6
CASREGSSGNTIYF
TGTGCCAGCAGAGAAGGGAGTTCTGGAAACACCATATATTTT
>.|.|TRBJ2-1|TRBV14
CASSQDYTGARNNEQFF
TGTGCCAGCAGCCAAGATTATACGGGAGCGAGGAACAATGAGCAGTTCTTC